A single sample gave rise to the 25 T cell receptor beta chains below, sequenced in a study of OX40 agonist ivuxolimab in advanced cancers. Sequencing used immunoSEQ multiplex PCR; TCRdb keeps in-frame clones, though not all of them. In the table there are about 60,000 clones, 86% of which are singletons. Sample: CD4+ or CD8+ T cells sorted from blood, taken in a trial of the OX40 agonist ivuxolimab. The source of these receptors is an adult with an advanced solid tumor such as melanoma, head and neck, liver or kidney cancer.

CDR3: CASSLGPATSDNEQFF. In DNA, the CDR3 is TGTGCCAGCAGCTTAGGGCCCGCGACTAGTGACAATGAGCAGTTCTTC. The chain joins TRBV7-2 to TRBJ2-1; maybe TRBD2 (6 bases). The CDR3 length is 16 residues. Germline V gene lookup returns CDR1 SGHTA and CDR2 FQGNSA. V was trimmed by 1 base and J by 5 bases, leaving 15 bases between them.

The V call is TRBV10-3, the J call TRBJ2-7; D possibly corresponds to TRBD1 (6 bases). Per germline, CDR1 ENHRY and CDR2 SYGVKD. Between the trimmed V and J ends, which lost 6 bases and 5 bases, there was a span of 20 bases. This CDR3 region has 15 residues. Written as DNA, the CDR3 is TGTGCCATCAGCCATACGATGGACAGAAAGGACGAGCAGTACTTC. This encodes CAISHTMDRKDEQYF.

The genes are TRBV4-1 and TRBJ2-7; D call uncertain. From germline, CDR1 is MGHRA and CDR2 YSYEKL. The V end lost 0 bases, the J end lost 2 bases, and 5 bases lay between the germline ends. The CDR3 has 13 amino acids. CDR3 residues: CASSQEGTYEQYF. The CDR3 DNA sequence: TGCGCCAGCAGCCAAGAGGGAACCTACGAGCAGTACTTC.

This chain uses TRBV27 with TRBJ2-3; D is uncertain. V was shortened by 2 bases and J by 4 bases, with 7 bases between the two germline ends. The germline gives CDR1 MNHEY, CDR2 SMNVEV (reference sequence). This CDR3 spans 13 amino acids. The CDR3 DNA reads as TGTGCCAGCAGTTTAGACCTCTCAGATACGCAGTATTTT. Protein sequence: CASSLDLSDTQYF.

CDR3 residues: CASSSQGTGELFF. In DNA form, the CDR3 reads TGTGCCAGCAGCTCGCAGGGGACCGGGGAGCTGTTTTTT. The chain employs TRBV11-2 and TRBJ2-2; possibly TRBD1 for D (6 bases). The CDR3 sequence is 13 residues long. Germline lookup yields CDR1 SGHAT and CDR2 FQNNGV. V was cut by 4 bases and J by 5 bases, with 8 bases left in between.

V is TRBV19 and J is TRBJ1-2, with 7 bases fitting TRBD1. V trimming: 3 bases; J trimming: 0 bases; junction bases outside the gene matches: 4. This CDR3 has 15 amino acids. CDR1 is LNHDA and CDR2 is SQIVND in the germline V gene (reference sequence). The CDR3 sequence: CASSMRQGANYGYTF. The CDR3 nucleotides are TGTGCCAGTAGTATGAGGCAGGGGGCTAACTATGGCTACACCTTC.

This sequence joins TRBV19 and TRBJ1-5; TRBD1 matches at 9 bases. V was pared by 5 bases and J by 1 base, with 3 bases of the junction left unmatched. Germline V gene sequence: CDR1 LNHDA, CDR2 SQIVND (reference sequence). The CDR3 is made up of 15 amino acids. CDR3 sequence: CASSPTGGSNQPQHF. The CDR3 DNA reads as TGTGCCAGTAGTCCCACAGGGGGCAGCAATCAGCCCCAGCATTTT.

This clone was detected only once. The J gene is TRBJ2-1, the V gene TRBV7-2; 14 bases are a match to TRBD2. J was trimmed by 9 bases and V by 5 bases; bases with no gene match: 6. The CDR3 consists of 15 residues. Germline CDR1 is SGHTA and CDR2 is FQGNSA. For the CDR3, the DNA is TGTGCCAGCAGCCCCGGGACTAGCGGGAGAGGTGAGCAGTTCTTC. Amino acid sequence: CASSPGTSGRGEQFF.

The rearrangement uses TRBV7-2 and TRBJ2-1; the match to TRBD2 covers 12 bases. Germline CDR1 SGHTA, CDR2 FQGNSA. V lost 11 bases to trimming and J lost 3 bases; unmatched junction nucleotides: 2. CDR3 size: 13 residues. The CDR3 nucleotides read TGTGCCGGGGGACTAGCGGGCTACAATGAGCAGTTCTTC. Residues: CAGGLAGYNEQFF.

The V and J genes are TRBV28 and TRBJ1-2, with a tentative D call TRBD1 (5 bases). Trimming pared 3 bases from V and 2 bases from J, leaving 7 bases between. The CDR3 sequence is 13 residues long. Germline assignment: CDR1 MDHEN and CDR2 SYDVKM. CDR3 bases: TGTGCCAGCAGTTTGGGGGACAACTATGGCTACACCTTC. This encodes CASSLGDNYGYTF.

The V and J genes are TRBV29-1 and TRBJ2-3; either TRBD1 or TRBD2 may fit D (5 bases each). The V end lost 3 bases, the J end lost 4 bases, and 11 bases lay between the germline ends. Germline CDR1 and CDR2: SQVTM and ANQGSEA. The length of the CDR3 is 13 residues. CDR3 coding DNA: TGCAGCGTTGAGGGACGGATCTCAGATACGCAGTATTTT. This translates into CSVEGRISDTQYF.

This chain joins TRBV6-5 and TRBJ1-1, with 10 positions matching TRBD1. The V segment lost 5 bases and the J segment 3 bases; nucleotides outside the gene matches: 3. CDR1 and CDR2 (germline): MNHEY, SVGAGI. The CDR3 loop spans 14 amino acids. The CDR3 protein is CASSRDRGDTEAFF. CDR3 sequence (DNA): TGTGCCAGCAGTCGGGACAGGGGTGACACTGAAGCTTTCTTT.

The CDR3 loop reads CASSSLRSGKLFF. Here the CDR3 DNA reads TGTGCCAGCAGTTCCCTCCGGAGTGGAAAACTGTTTTTT. V and J are TRBV7-9 and TRBJ1-4; D unresolved. V was pared by 6 bases and J by 10 bases, with 15 bases between. The CDR3 consists of 13 residues. Germline CDR1 is SEHNR and CDR2 is FQNEAQ (reference sequence).

The rearrangement joins TRBV14 to TRBJ2-7, with unresolved D. The CDR3 spans 13 residues. With 0 bases removed from V and 3 bases from J, the gap between germline ends came to 6 bases. Germline-derived CDR1 and CDR2 are SGHDN and FVKESK. CDR3 nucleotides: TGTGCCAGCAGCCAAGAAACAGACTACGAGCAGTACTTC. Translated: CASSQETDYEQYF.

The CDR3 loop is CASSSRGRGQPQHF. The DNA of the CDR3 is TGTGCCAGCAGCTCCAGGGGGCGCGGCCAGCCCCAGCATTTT. V usage is TRBV6-6 and J usage is TRBJ1-5, with 8 bases identical to TRBD1. This CDR3 spans 14 amino acids. Trimming removed 6 bases from V and 7 bases from J; junction bases left unmatched: 8. CDR1 is MNHNY, CDR2 SVGAGI, per germline (reference sequence).

The chain is built from TRBV18 and TRBJ2-7; unclear D gene. V lost 0 bases and J 1 base, leaving 10 bases between the germline ends. In germline, CDR1 is KGHSH, CDR2 LQKENI. The CDR3 is 15 residues long. As DNA, the CDR3 is TGTGCCAGCTCACCACCGTCCGGTGGGTCCTACGAGCAGTACTTC. This translates into CASSPPSGGSYEQYF.

The V call is TRBV5-6, the J call TRBJ2-7; TRBD2 agrees at 8 bases. In germline, CDR1 is SGHDT, CDR2 YYEEEE. V dropped 4 bases and J dropped 3; count of bases not matched to a gene: 9. The CDR3 has 15 residues. In DNA form, the CDR3 reads TGTGCCAGCAGCGGGGACTTAGCGGGGTTCTACGAGCAGTACTTC. It codes for CASSGDLAGFYEQYF.

The V gene is TRBV5-8, the J gene TRBJ2-3; TRBD2 aligns across 13 bases. Per the germline V gene, CDR1 is SGHTS and CDR2 is YDEGEE. The CDR3 spans 17 residues. The V gene end was trimmed by 4 bases and the J gene end by 6 bases; junction bases not matched to a gene: 11. CDR3: CASSPWTSGSGDDTQYF. The CDR3 DNA reads TGTGCCAGCAGCCCCTGGACTAGCGGGAGTGGGGACGATACGCAGTATTTT.

The genes are TRBV7-2 and TRBJ2-7; 14 bases fit TRBD2. The germline V gene encodes CDR1 SGHTA and CDR2 FQGNSA. This CDR3 contains 19 residues. The ends lost 6 bases at V and 3 bases at J; junction bases unmatched: 16. The CDR3 nucleotides read TGTGCCAGCAGAAGTGGGGTGAAGACGACTAGCGGGAGGGTCTACGAGCAGTACTTC. Protein product: CASRSGVKTTSGRVYEQYF.

The V gene is TRBV28, the J gene TRBJ1-1, with D hard to call. The CDR3 covers 13 residues. Trimming left V 2 bases short and J 4 bases short, with 8 bases between. Germline V gene data show CDR1 as MDHEN and CDR2 as SYDVKM. The CDR3 nucleotides read TGTGCCAGCAGTTTAGGCACCCTCACTGAAGCTTTCTTT. Amino acids: CASSLGTLTEAFF. Using reference TRBV28 and TRBJ1-1 for the parts outside the CDR3, the full variable domain is DVKVTQSSRYLVKRTGEKVFLECVQDMDHENMFWYRQDPGLGLRLIYFSYDVKMKEKGDIPEGYSVSREKKERFSLILESASTNQTSMYLCASSLGTLTEAFFGQGTRLTVV.

The rearrangement uses TRBV6-5 and TRBJ1-4; unclear D gene. The germline V gene encodes CDR1 MNHEY and CDR2 SVGAGI. The CDR3 is 11 residues long. Between the trimmed V and J ends, which lost 6 bases and 6 bases, there was a span of 5 bases. The CDR3 nucleotides read TGTGCCAGCAGCCTGGATGAAAAACTGTTTTTT. Translating gives CASSLDEKLFF.

This clone came up once. The V call is TRBV18, the J call TRBJ2-7; 10 bases are a match to TRBD1. The CDR3 extends over 18 amino acids. Germline CDR1 KGHSH, CDR2 LQKENI. V lost 2 bases to trimming and J lost 1 base; unmatched junction nucleotides: 11. CDR3 loop: CASSPWAAGTGVSYEQYF. The CDR3 nucleotides are TGTGCCAGCTCACCATGGGCGGCCGGGACAGGGGTGTCCTACGAGCAGTACTTC.

This clone was detected a few times. The V call is TRBV7-2, the J call TRBJ1-1; maybe TRBD1 (5 bases). Looked up from germline, CDR1 is SGHTA and CDR2 is FQGNSA. The CDR3 is made up of 15 amino acids. Trimming shortened V by 1 base and J by 3 bases, and 12 bases separated the two germline ends. CDR3 region: CASSLVGGLDTEAFF. CDR3 coding DNA: TGTGCCAGCAGCTTAGTTGGGGGTTTGGACACTGAAGCTTTCTTT.

V and J are TRBV6-4 and TRBJ2-2; possibly TRBD1 or TRBD2 for D (6 bases each). V lost 6 bases, J lost 0 bases, and 8 bases lay in between. The CDR3 totals 14 residues. Germline V gene data show CDR1 as MRHNA and CDR2 as SNTAGT. The CDR3 DNA reads TGTGCCAGCAGGGAGGGGGCGAACACCGGGGAGCTGTTTTTT. Translating gives CASREGANTGELFF.

The V and J genes are TRBV19 and TRBJ2-4, with 9 bases matching TRBD1. Germline trimming cut 5 bases from V and 1 base from J; bases unmatched to any gene: 6. The CDR3 contains 16 residues. Germline values: CDR1 LNHDA, CDR2 SQIVND (reference sequence). CDR3 DNA: TGTGCCAGTAGTCCTGGGACAGGGTGGGCCAAAAACATTCAGTACTTC. As protein: CASSPGTGWAKNIQYF. Filled out from reference TRBV19 and TRBJ2-4, the complete variable domain reads DGGITQSPKYLFRKEGQNVTLSCEQNLNHDAMYWYRQDPGQGLRLIYYSQIVNDFQKGDIAEGYSVSREKKESFPLTVTSAQKNPTAFYLCASSPGTGWAKNIQYFGAGTRLSVL.